The rows below give T cell receptor beta chains drawn from one sample of a study of blood T cell repertoires in COVID-19. Assay used: immunoSEQ multiplex PCR; TCRdb lists only in-frame clones, some missing. The table has approximately 130,000 clones, over 75% seen once; the top ten hold around 30%. The material sequenced was peripheral blood. All receptors derive from a man in his 70s with active or convalescent COVID-19. The CDR3 runs from the conserved cysteine through the conserved F or W. Each record gives: V gene, J gene, D gene, CDR3 length, clone size, CDR3 protein, CDR3 DNA. A D gene is named only where the DNA matches it firmly. Clone size appears in some rows only: once, few, many, or a class for an expanded clone.

V: TRBV10-3; J: TRBJ1-2; D: -; length: 13; size: -; CDR3: CAISGRFDYGYTF; DNA: TGTGCCATCAGTGGGAGGTTCGACTATGGCTACACCTTC
V: TRBV6-1; J: TRBJ2-3; D: TRBD2; length: 15; size: -; CDR3: CASSESAGGTDTQYF; DNA: TGTGCCAGCAGTGAATCAGCGGGAGGGACAGATACGCAGTATTTT
V: TRBV7-8; J: TRBJ1-6; D: TRBD1; length: 15; size: -; CDR3: CASSTRGTGNSPLHF; DNA: TGTGCCAGCAGCACCCGTGGGACAGGGAATTCACCCCTCCACTTT
V: TRBV6-6; J: TRBJ2-2; D: TRBD1; length: 15; size: -; CDR3: CASSGTGGGTGELFF; DNA: TGTGCCAGCAGTGGGACAGGGGGGGGTACCGGGGAGCTGTTTTTT
V: TRBV19; J: TRBJ1-1; D: -; length: 15; size: -; CDR3: CASSSGYRLNTEAFF; DNA: TGTGCCAGTAGTAGTGGGTACAGATTGAACACTGAAGCTTTCTTT
V: TRBV4-1; J: TRBJ1-4; D: TRBD1; length: 15; size: -; CDR3: CASSQLGTDYEKLFF; DNA: TGCGCCAGCAGCCAGCTGGGGACAGACTATGAAAAACTGTTTTTT
V: TRBV18; J: TRBJ1-5; D: TRBD1; length: 15; size: many; CDR3: CASSPLGQVNQPQHF; DNA: TGTGCCAGCTCACCACTGGGACAGGTCAATCAGCCCCAGCATTTT
V: TRBV28; J: TRBJ2-7; D: TRBD2; length: 13; size: -; CDR3: CASTVAGGHEQYF; DNA: TGTGCCAGCACCGTAGCGGGAGGGCACGAGCAGTACTTC
V: TRBV5-6; J: TRBJ2-7; D: TRBD1; length: 13; size: once; CDR3: CASSWGQGYEQYF; DNA: TGTGCCAGCAGCTGGGGACAGGGCTACGAGCAGTACTTC
V: TRBV9; J: TRBJ2-1; D: -; length: 13; size: -; CDR3: CASSVGSSNEQFF; DNA: TGTGCCAGCAGCGTAGGTAGTTCCAATGAGCAGTTCTTC
V: TRBV19; J: TRBJ2-1; D: TRBD2; length: 14; size: -; CDR3: CASSIAGDYNEQFF; DNA: TGTGCCAGTAGTATCGCGGGGGACTACAATGAGCAGTTCTTC
V: TRBV19; J: TRBJ1-3; D: -; length: 14; size: -; CDR3: CASLSPAFGNTIYF; DNA: TGTGCCAGTCTAAGCCCCGCTTTTGGAAACACCATATATTTT
V: TRBV2; J: TRBJ2-7; D: -; length: 14; size: -; CDR3: CASSVYGAGYEQYF; DNA: TGTGCCAGCAGTGTTTATGGGGCCGGCTACGAGCAGTACTTC
V: TRBV28; J: TRBJ2-5; D: -; length: 13; size: -; CDR3: CASSLDSQETQYF; DNA: TGTGCCAGCAGTTTAGACAGCCAAGAGACCCAGTACTTC
V: TRBV14; J: TRBJ2-7; D: TRBD1; length: 14; size: few; CDR3: CASSQEQGWGEQYF; DNA: TGTGCCAGCAGCCAAGAACAGGGGTGGGGCGAGCAGTACTTC
V: TRBV6-5; J: TRBJ2-5; D: TRBD1; length: 15; size: -; CDR3: CASRSDRKYQETQYF; DNA: TGTGCCAGCAGATCGGACAGGAAGTACCAAGAGACCCAGTACTTC
V: TRBV7-9; J: TRBJ1-5; D: -; length: 16; size: -; CDR3: CASSLVSPAVNQPQHF; DNA: TGTGCCAGCAGCTTAGTGAGCCCCGCCGTCAATCAGCCCCAGCATTTT
V: TRBV6-5; J: TRBJ2-1; D: -; length: 11; size: -; CDR3: CASRAAGAKFF; DNA: TGTGCCAGCAGGGCCGCGGGGGCTAAGTTCTTC
V: TRBV5-4; J: TRBJ2-3; D: TRBD2; length: 17; size: once; CDR3: CASSSQLAGIGTDTQYF; DNA: TGTGCCAGCAGCTCACAACTAGCGGGAATTGGCACAGATACGCAGTATTTT
V: TRBV30; J: TRBJ1-2; D: -; length: 13; size: -; CDR3: CAWEWGPSYGYTF; DNA: TGTGCCTGGGAATGGGGGCCCTCCTATGGCTACACCTTC
V: TRBV5-1; J: TRBJ2-1; D: -; length: 14; size: -; CDR3: CASSFGGGNNEQFF; DNA: TGCGCCAGCAGCTTTGGAGGTGGGAACAATGAGCAGTTCTTC
V: TRBV27; J: TRBJ2-7; D: TRBD2; length: 15; size: -; CDR3: CASSLSRLASYEQYF; DNA: TGTGCCAGCAGTTTATCCCGACTAGCTTCCTACGAGCAGTACTTC
V: TRBV6-5; J: TRBJ1-2; D: -; length: 14; size: -; CDR3: CASSLGQPSYGYTF; DNA: TGTGCCAGCAGTCTTGGACAGCCCTCCTATGGCTACACCTTC
V: TRBV6-5; J: TRBJ2-7; D: TRBD1; length: 14; size: -; CDR3: CASSPAGTGGEQYF; DNA: TGTGCCAGCAGTCCAGCCGGGACAGGAGGCGAGCAGTACTTC
V: TRBV5-1; J: TRBJ2-1; D: TRBD1; length: 14; size: -; CDR3: CASSLKGAVDEQFF; DNA: TGCGCCAGCAGCTTGAAGGGGGCGGTAGATGAGCAGTTCTTC
V: TRBV9; J: TRBJ2-7; D: -; length: 15; size: -; CDR3: CASSPWGDSLYEQYF; DNA: TGTGCCAGCAGCCCTTGGGGGGACAGCCTCTACGAGCAGTACTTC
V: TRBV15; J: TRBJ1-4; D: -; length: 15; size: -; CDR3: CATSRDHGGGEKLFF; DNA: TGTGCCACCAGCAGAGATCACGGGGGTGGTGAAAAACTGTTTTTT
V: TRBV21-1; J: TRBJ1-1; D: -; length: 14; size: -; CDR3: CATQTGEVNTEAFF; DNA: TGTGCCACCCAGACAGGGGAGGTGAACACTGAAGCTTTCTTT
V: TRBV7-2; J: TRBJ1-5; D: TRBD1; length: 17; size: few; CDR3: CASSPAGGQGRNQPQHF; DNA: TGTGCCAGCAGCCCAGCGGGCGGACAGGGGCGTAATCAGCCCCAGCATTTT
V: TRBV7-2; J: TRBJ1-1; D: -; length: 13; size: once; CDR3: CATVGQRFTEAFF; DNA: TGTGCCACCGTAGGACAGCGTTTCACTGAAGCTTTCTTT
V: TRBV7-2; J: TRBJ2-5; D: TRBD2; length: 14; size: few; CDR3: CASSIIAGTETQYF; DNA: TGTGCCAGCAGCATTATAGCGGGAACGGAGACCCAGTACTTC
V: TRBV27; J: TRBJ2-2; D: -; length: 16; size: -; CDR3: CASSLLTGVGSGELFF; DNA: TGTGCCAGCAGTTTACTGACAGGTGTGGGATCCGGGGAGCTGTTTTTT
V: TRBV3-1/TRBV3-2; J: TRBJ1-4; D: TRBD1; length: 16; size: -; CDR3: CASSQELTGGDEKLFF; DNA: TGTGCCAGCAGCCAGGAACTGACAGGGGGGGATGAAAAACTGTTTTTT
V: TRBV2; J: TRBJ2-4; D: TRBD2; length: 15; size: -; CDR3: CASGTSGIAKNIQYF; DNA: TGTGCCAGCGGGACTAGCGGGATCGCCAAAAACATTCAGTACTTC
V: TRBV6-5; J: TRBJ1-4; D: -; length: 14; size: -; CDR3: CATRGFPTNEKLFF; DNA: TGTGCCACCCGGGGGTTTCCAACTAATGAAAAACTGTTTTTT
V: TRBV7-2; J: TRBJ2-3; D: -; length: 15; size: once; CDR3: CASSLGWPFTDTQYF; DNA: TGTGCCAGCAGCTTAGGGTGGCCTTTCACAGATACGCAGTATTTT
V: TRBV30; J: TRBJ1-4; D: -; length: 12; size: -; CDR3: CAWKGDNEKLFF; DNA: TGTGCCTGGAAGGGGGATAATGAAAAACTGTTTTTT
V: TRBV18; J: TRBJ2-4; D: -; length: 14; size: -; CDR3: CASSPGGAGNIQYF; DNA: TGTGCCAGCTCACCAGGGGGGGCTGGAAACATTCAGTACTTC
V: TRBV28; J: TRBJ1-3; D: TRBD1; length: 13; size: -; CDR3: CATGTGAGNTIYF; DNA: TGTGCCACCGGGACAGGAGCTGGAAACACCATATATTTT
V: TRBV5-4; J: TRBJ1-4; D: -; length: 15; size: -; CDR3: CASSLEGAVNEKLFF; DNA: TGTGCCAGCAGCTTGGAAGGGGCGGTAAATGAAAAACTGTTTTTT
V: TRBV5-1; J: TRBJ2-7; D: TRBD2; length: 18; size: -; CDR3: CASSLKLAGGLIPYEQYF; DNA: TGCGCCAGCAGCTTGAAACTAGCGGGAGGGCTCATACCTTACGAGCAGTACTTC
V: TRBV3-1/TRBV3-2; J: TRBJ1-3; D: TRBD1; length: 17; size: -; CDR3: CASSQAGGLSSGNTIYF; DNA: TGTGCCAGCAGCCAAGCAGGGGGGCTGAGCTCTGGAAACACCATATATTTT
V: TRBV27; J: TRBJ2-7; D: -; length: 14; size: -; CDR3: CASSLREFSYEQYF; DNA: TGTGCCAGCAGTTTACGAGAGTTCTCCTACGAGCAGTACTTC
V: TRBV28; J: TRBJ1-5; D: -; length: 16; size: -; CDR3: CASSRGDSGVRQPQHF; DNA: TGTGCCAGCAGTCGGGGAGATTCAGGGGTCCGCCAGCCCCAGCATTTT
V: TRBV20-1; J: TRBJ2-5; D: -; length: 10; size: -; CDR3: CSASGETQYF; DNA: TGCAGTGCTAGCGGGGAGACCCAGTACTTC
V: TRBV5-1; J: TRBJ2-3; D: -; length: 15; size: -; CDR3: CASSLVSGGTDTQYF; DNA: TGCGCCAGCAGCTTGGTTTCAGGGGGCACAGATACGCAGTATTTT
V: TRBV20-1; J: TRBJ2-7; D: TRBD2; length: 14; size: -; CDR3: CSASLLGTSREQYF; DNA: TGCAGTGCTAGTCTCCTGGGGACTAGCAGGGAGCAGTACTTC
V: TRBV5-8; J: TRBJ1-2; D: -; length: 14; size: -; CDR3: CASSLRGSNYGYTF; DNA: TGTGCCAGCAGCTTGCGGGGATCCAACTATGGCTACACCTTC
V: TRBV20-1; J: TRBJ1-5; D: -; length: 9; size: once; CDR3: CSAGQPQHF; DNA: TGCAGTGCCGGTCAGCCCCAGCATTTT
V: TRBV5-5; J: TRBJ2-3; D: TRBD2; length: 18; size: -; CDR3: CASSLAKGLAGLGDTQYF; DNA: TGTGCCAGCAGCTTGGCTAAGGGACTAGCGGGCTTGGGGGATACGCAGTATTTT
V: TRBV14; J: TRBJ2-7; D: TRBD1; length: 15; size: -; CDR3: CASRRTGTGRGEQYF; DNA: TGTGCCAGCAGGCGTACCGGGACAGGGAGGGGCGAGCAGTACTTC
V: TRBV12-3/TRBV12-4; J: TRBJ2-3; D: -; length: 13; size: -; CDR3: CASSSDQGSAQYF; DNA: TGTGCCAGCAGTTCAGATCAGGGGTCGGCGCAGTATTTT
V: TRBV29-1; J: TRBJ2-7; D: TRBD1; length: 13; size: -; CDR3: CSVKGQGAGEQYF; DNA: TGCAGCGTTAAAGGACAGGGGGCCGGCGAGCAGTACTTC